The clone carrying this TCR beta chain was counted only a few times. Its antigen is undetermined. All sequencing subjects had displayed CD8+CD57+ cell expansion on flow cytometry. Patients had undergone no therapy by the time their blood was sampled. The use of genomic DNA as template underpinned the TCR beta VDJ and CDR3 profiling. TCRdb fed the reads into MiXCR, producing one record per CDR3 protein. The sample consists of approximately 150,000 distinct CDR3 sequences, about 64% of them appearing once. This sample is part of a study of CD8+CD57+ T cells in acquired aplastic anemia. Background on the study: Sorted CD4+ and CD8+ cells gave a mean 3.2 ug DNA, range about 0.19 to 27.4 ug. Study results and limitations: It was found that about 31 CD8+ CDR3 sequences were shared between patients and controls. Patients were compared with controls for CD8+ Simpson's diversity, and no significant difference emerged.

The sample was sorted CD4+, CD8+, or CD8+CD57+ T cells (not recorded which) from PBMCs. The sequence was obtained from a human donor with aplastic anemia.

The CDR3 nucleotides read TGTGCCAGCAGCTCAGGGACAGGGGACTACAATGAGCAGTTCTTC. Amino acid sequence: CASSSGTGDYNEQFF. The chain joins TRBV11-1 to TRBJ2-1; 10 positions agree with TRBD1. From germline, CDR1 is SGHAT and CDR2 FQDESV (reference sequence). Trimming took 4 bases from V and 3 from J; bases not matched to a gene: 3. The CDR3 totals 15 residues.